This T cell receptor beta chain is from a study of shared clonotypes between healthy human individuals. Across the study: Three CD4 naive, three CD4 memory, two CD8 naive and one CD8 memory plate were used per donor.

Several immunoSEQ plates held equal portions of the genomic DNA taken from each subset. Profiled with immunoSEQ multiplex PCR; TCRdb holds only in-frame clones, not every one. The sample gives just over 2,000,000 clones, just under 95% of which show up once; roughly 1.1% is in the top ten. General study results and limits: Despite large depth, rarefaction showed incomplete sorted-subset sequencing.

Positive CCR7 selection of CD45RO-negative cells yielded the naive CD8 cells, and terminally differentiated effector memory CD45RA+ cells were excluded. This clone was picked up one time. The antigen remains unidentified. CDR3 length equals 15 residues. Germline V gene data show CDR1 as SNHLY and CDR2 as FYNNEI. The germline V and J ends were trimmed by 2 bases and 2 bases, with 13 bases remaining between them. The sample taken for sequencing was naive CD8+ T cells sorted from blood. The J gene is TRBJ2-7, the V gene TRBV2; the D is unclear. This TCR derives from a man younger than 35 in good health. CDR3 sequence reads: CASSEISNGAYEQYF. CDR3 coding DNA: TGTGCCAGCAGTGAAATTTCGAACGGCGCCTACGAGCAGTACTTC.